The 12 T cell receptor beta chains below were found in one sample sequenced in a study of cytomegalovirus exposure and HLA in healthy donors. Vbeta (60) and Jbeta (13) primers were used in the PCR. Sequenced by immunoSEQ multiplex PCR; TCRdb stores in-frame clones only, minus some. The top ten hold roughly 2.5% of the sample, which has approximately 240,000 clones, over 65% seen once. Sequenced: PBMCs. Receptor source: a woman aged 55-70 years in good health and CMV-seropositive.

This CDR3 reads CASSVREGTGELFF. CDR3 in DNA: TGTGCCAGCAGTGTACGGGAGGGGACCGGGGAGCTGTTTTTT. J is TRBJ2-2 and V is TRBV6-4; 8 positions agree with TRBD2. V gave up 4 bases and J gave up 5 bases; unmatched junction bases: 3. The germline V gene encodes CDR1 MRHNA and CDR2 SNTAGT. The CDR3 is 14 residues long.

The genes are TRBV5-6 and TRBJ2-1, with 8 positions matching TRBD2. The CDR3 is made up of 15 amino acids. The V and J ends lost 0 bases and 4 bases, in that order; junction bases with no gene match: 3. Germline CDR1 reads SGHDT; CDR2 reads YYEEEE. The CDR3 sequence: CASSLDSGAYNEQFF. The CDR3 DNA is TGTGCCAGCAGCTTGGATAGCGGGGCTTACAATGAGCAGTTCTTC. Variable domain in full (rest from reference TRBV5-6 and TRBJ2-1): DAGVTQSPTHLIKTRGQQVTLRCSPKSGHDTVSWYQQALGQGPQFIFQYYEEEERQRGNFPDRFSGHQFPNYSSELNVNALLLGDSALYLCASSLDSGAYNEQFFGPGTRLTVL.

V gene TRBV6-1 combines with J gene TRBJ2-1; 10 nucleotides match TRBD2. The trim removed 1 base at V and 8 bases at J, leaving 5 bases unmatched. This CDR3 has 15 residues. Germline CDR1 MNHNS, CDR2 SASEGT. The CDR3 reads CASSEVSGGADEQFF. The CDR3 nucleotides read TGTGCCAGCAGTGAAGTAAGCGGGGGGGCAGATGAGCAGTTCTTC.

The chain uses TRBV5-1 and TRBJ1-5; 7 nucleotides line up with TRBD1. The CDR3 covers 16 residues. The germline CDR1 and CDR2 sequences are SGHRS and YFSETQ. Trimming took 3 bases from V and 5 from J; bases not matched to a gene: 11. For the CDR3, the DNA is TGCGCCAGCAGCTCTCCGACAGGGCCGGGTCATCAGCCCCAGCATTTT. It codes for CASSSPTGPGHQPQHF.

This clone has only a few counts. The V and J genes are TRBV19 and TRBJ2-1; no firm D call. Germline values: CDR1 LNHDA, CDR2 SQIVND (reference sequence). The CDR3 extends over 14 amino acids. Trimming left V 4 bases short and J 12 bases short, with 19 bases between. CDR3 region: CASSTVSSSLGQFF. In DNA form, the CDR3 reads TGTGCCAGTAGTACTGTCAGCTCCTCGCTAGGGCAGTTCTTC.

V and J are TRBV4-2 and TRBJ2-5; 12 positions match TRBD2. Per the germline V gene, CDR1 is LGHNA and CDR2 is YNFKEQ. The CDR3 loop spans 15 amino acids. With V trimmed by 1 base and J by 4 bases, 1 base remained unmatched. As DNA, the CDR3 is TGTGCCAGCAGCCAAGGGACTAGCGGGACAGAGACCCAGTACTTC. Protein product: CASSQGTSGTETQYF.

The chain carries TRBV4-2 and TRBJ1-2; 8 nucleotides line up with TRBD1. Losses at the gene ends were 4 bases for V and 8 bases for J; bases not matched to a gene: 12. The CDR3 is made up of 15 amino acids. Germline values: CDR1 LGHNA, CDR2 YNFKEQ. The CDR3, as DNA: TGTGCCAGCAGCCGGGAGGGACAGGCCCAGGAGGGCTACACCTTC. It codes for CASSREGQAQEGYTF.

As DNA, the CDR3 is TGTGCCAGCAGCTTAGTTGGGGGGTCCGGGCAGCCCCAGCATTTT. This sequence encodes CASSLVGGSGQPQHF. The chain joins TRBV7-2 to TRBJ1-5; possible D gene TRBD1, 5 bases. The CDR3 has 15 amino acids. The germline V gene encodes CDR1 SGHTA and CDR2 FQGNSA. Trimming stripped 1 base from V and 7 bases from J, with 14 bases between.

The CDR3 sequence is CASSPRETQYF. The DNA of the CDR3 is TGTGCCAGCAGCCCCAGGGAGACCCAGTACTTC. The chain joins TRBV5-8 to TRBJ2-5; no clear D gene. This CDR3 has 11 amino acids. Germline values: CDR1 SGHTS, CDR2 YDEGEE. With 4 bases removed from V and 5 bases from J, the gap between germline ends came to 6 bases.

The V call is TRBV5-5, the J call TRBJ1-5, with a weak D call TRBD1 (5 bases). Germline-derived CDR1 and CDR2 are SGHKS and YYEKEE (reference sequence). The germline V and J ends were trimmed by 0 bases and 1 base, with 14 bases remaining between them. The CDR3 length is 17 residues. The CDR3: CASSLGPRSGSNQPQHF. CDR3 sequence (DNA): TGTGCCAGCAGCTTGGGCCCGAGATCAGGGAGCAATCAGCCCCAGCATTTT.

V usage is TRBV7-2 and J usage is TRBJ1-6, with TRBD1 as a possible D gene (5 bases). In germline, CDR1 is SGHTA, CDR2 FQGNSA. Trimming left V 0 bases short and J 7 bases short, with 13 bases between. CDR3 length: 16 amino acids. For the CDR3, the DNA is TGTGCCAGCAGCTTAGCGGGGGTGGGGGGGAATTCACCCCTCCACTTT. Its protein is CASSLAGVGGNSPLHF.

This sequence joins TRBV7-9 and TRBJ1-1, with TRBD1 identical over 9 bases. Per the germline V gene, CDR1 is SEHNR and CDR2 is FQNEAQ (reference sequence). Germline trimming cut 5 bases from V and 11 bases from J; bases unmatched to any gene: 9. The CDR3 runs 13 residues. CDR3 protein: CASSLQQGARAFF. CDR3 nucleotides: TGTGCCAGCAGCCTCCAACAGGGGGCGCGGGCTTTCTTT.